The rows below give T cell receptor beta chains drawn from one sample of a study of glioma-infiltrating T cells. TCRdb fed the multiplex PCR reads into MiXCR, producing one record per CDR3 protein. The sample records over 15,000 distinct CDR3 sequences, about three fifths being singletons. Input material: glioma tissue, nonneoplastic brain tissue, or PBMCs (not recorded which). All receptors come from a human donor with low-grade glioma or glioblastoma, undergoing nonglioma brain surgery, or in good health (not recorded which). Each CDR3 is given without its conserved first and last residue. The D gene is left open where the match is weak.

v_call	d_call	j_call	cdr3_aa
TRBV6-1	.	TRBJ2-7	ASSRGAAYEQY
TRBV27	.	TRBJ2-7	ASSLLRGATYEQY
TRBV20-1	.	TRBJ2-1	SASYLTEQF
TRBV20-1	.	TRBJ1-1	SARGLRETEAF
TRBV15	.	TRBJ2-1	ATRGSPSYNEQF
TRBV4-2	TRBD1	TRBJ1-1	ASSRTGLGTEAF
TRBV7-8	.	TRBJ1-5	ASSLQGDQPQH
TRBV25-1	.	TRBJ2-7	ASSVSSYEQY
TRBV6-5	.	TRBJ1-1	ASSPRGRMNTKAF
TRBV6-1	TRBD1	TRBJ2-7	ASSLFLTGAEQY
TRBV20-1	.	TRBJ1-1	SAKDSLNTEAL
TRBV11-2	TRBD2	TRBJ2-1	ASSLGGGSREQF
TRBV27	TRBD1	TRBJ2-1	ASSPSGTGRDEQF
TRBV4-1	.	TRBJ1-1	ASSHRDTEAF
TRBV25-1	.	TRBJ2-2	ASSEGIGELF
TRBV3-1	.	TRBJ2-1	ASSQDGAYEQF
TRBV20-1	.	TRBJ2-3	SAGPGSIDTQY
TRBV7-2	.	TRBJ2-2	ASSLEGRNTGELF
TRBV6-5	.	TRBJ1-1	ASSYSRVRQDEGF
TRBV9	.	TRBJ2-3	ASSPAVTDTQY